This record covers a single TCR beta chain. Cohort placement rested on clinical history that participants reported themselves. What the recovered Cohort 3 donors had was two negative PCRs, clearance, or symptom resolution. CDR3 length equals 14 residues. The V and J ends lost 3 bases and 4 bases respectively, with 10 bases between them. In germline, CDR1 is MNHEY, CDR2 SMNVEV (reference sequence). The source of the sample is a study of blood T cell repertoires in COVID-19. At the level of the study: Researchers got acute and convalescent COVID-19 samples from the United States, Italy and Spain.

Per the original methods: Estimation of nucleated cell counts was performed using reference gene primer amplification. Sequencing used immunoSEQ multiplex PCR; TCRdb keeps in-frame clones, though not all of them. That table supplies the V and J calls and clone size; D and trimming were determined from the DNA. The sample includes 490,000 or so clones, 70% to 90% seen only once; the top ten take less than 2%. The sequenced sample consisted of PBMCs or T cells enriched from blood (not recorded which). The gene calls are TRBV27 and TRBJ1-5; D possibly corresponds to TRBD1 (5 bases). This TCR came from a woman between 35 and 50 years old who had recovered from COVID-19. CDR3 DNA: TGTGCCAGCAGTTTTGTAGGGACTAATCAGCCCCAGCATTTT. This translates into CASSFVGTNQPQHF.